Each of the 14 T cell receptor beta chains below was sequenced from the same sample in a study of regulatory T cells in long-lasting Graves disease. The sample's time point: newly diagnosed GD, antithyroid drugs for less than 3 months. PBMCs were the source of the RNA used for TCR sequencing. Sequencing libraries for TCR beta were prepared with iRepertoire HTBI primers and Arm-PCR of CDR3 regions. TCRdb re-analysed the multiplex PCR reads in MiXCR, keeping a single row per CDR3 protein. The sample holds about 420,000 distinct CDR3 sequences, about a sixth seen once. In addition, the sample was reused for a study of T cells in Graves' hyperthyroidism and ophthalmopathy.

This specimen was peripheral blood mononuclear cells (PBMCs), taken at new diagnosis, from a patient treated with antithyroid drugs. The receptors were gathered from a woman in her late teens or twenties with Graves disease.

The V call is TRBV6-1, the J call TRBJ2-2; TRBD1 matches at 7 bases. Germline V CDR1 and CDR2: MNHNS, SASEGT. V was clipped by 6 bases and J by 2 bases; unmatched bases: 9. This CDR3 contains 16 residues. Here the CDR3 reads CASRMTGRINTGELFF. The CDR3 nucleotides are TGTGCCAGCAGGATGACAGGGCGAATTAACACCGGGGAGCTGTTTTTT.

This clonotype was recorded at least ten times. The V and J genes are TRBV28 and TRBJ2-3; D perhaps matches TRBD1 (5 bases). In germline, CDR1 is MDHEN, CDR2 SYDVKM. The CDR3 contains 14 residues. The germline V and J ends were trimmed by 5 bases and 2 bases, with 11 bases remaining between them. The CDR3 sequence: CASSVTGYTDTQYF. The CDR3 region has the DNA TGTGCCAGCAGTGTTACAGGATACACAGATACGCAGTATTTT.

This clonotype was seen only a few times. The conserved phenylalanine or tryptophan normally closing the CDR3 is absent here, so this likely arose from a read error. The rearrangement links TRBV2 to TRBJ2-7; weak D call: TRBD1 (6 bases). The V gene's germline CDR1 is SNHLY and CDR2 FYNNEI. This CDR3 is 13 amino acids long. The CDR3 spells CASSHGTSYEQYL. The CDR3 nucleotides are TGCGCCAGCAGCCACGGGACATCCTACGAGCAGTACCTC.

This clonotype was counted at least ten times. CDR3 residues: CAAHPGGTGINEQYF. CDR3 nucleotides: TGTGCCGCCCACCCTGGGGGGACAGGGATTAACGAGCAGTACTTC. The J gene is TRBJ2-7, the V gene TRBV2, with 9 nucleotides matching TRBD1. This CDR3 is 15 amino acids long. Looked up from germline, CDR1 is SNHLY and CDR2 is FYNNEI. After removal of 11 bases from V and 5 bases from J, the junction contained 16 bases not matched to a gene.

Notes on this clonotype: Being one base from a much bigger clone, this may be a read error. V gene TRBV5-1 combines with J gene TRBJ2-1; TRBD1 matches 7 bases. Germline V gene data show CDR1 as SGHRS and CDR2 as YFSETQ. Unmatched junction bases numbered 8, after V lost 4 bases and J lost 4 bases. The CDR3 loop spans 15 amino acids. This chain's CDR3 is CASSRGAGGYNEQFF. The CDR3 region has the DNA TGCGCCAGCAGCAGAGGGGCAGGGGGTTACAATGAGCAGTTCTTC.

This clonotype has ten or more counts. V usage is TRBV7-8 and J usage is TRBJ1-6; no definite D call. Trimming cost V 1 base and J 7 bases, with 14 bases left between them. The germline CDR1 and CDR2 sequences are SGHVS and FQNEAQ. This CDR3 is 16 amino acids long. The CDR3 DNA sequence: TGTGCCAGCAGCTTAGGTAGAGGGCAAACAAATTCACCCCTCCACTTT. Its protein product is CASSLGRGQTNSPLHF.

Comment on this clonotype: Its ends do not fully match the called genes, so a read error is possible. This chain connects TRBV2 to TRBJ2-5, with 7 bases matching TRBD2. The length of the CDR3 is 12 residues. Per the germline V gene, CDR1 is SNHLY and CDR2 is FYNNEI. CDR3 amino acids: CASFFSGRAPVF. DNA for the CDR3: TGTGCCAGTTTCTTCAGTGGGAGGGCCCCCGTGTTC.

This CDR3 reads CASSQVKTGEAFF. DNA of the CDR3: TGTGCCAGCAGCCAAGTTAAAACGGGGGAAGCTTTCTTT. The chain combines TRBV3-1 with TRBJ1-1; no definite D call. This CDR3 has 13 residues. Trimming took off 1 base at V and 8 bases at J, with 11 bases between the two ends. Germline-derived CDR1 and CDR2 are LGHDT and YNNKEL (reference sequence).

The rearrangement uses TRBV6-1 and TRBJ2-7, with 8 nucleotides matching TRBD1. The CDR3 loop spans 14 amino acids. Trimming at V came to 7 bases and at J to 1 base, leaving 6 bases not matched to a gene. The V gene's germline CDR1 is MNHNS and CDR2 SASEGT. In DNA form, the CDR3 reads TGTGCCAGCACCAAGGACAGGGAGTCCTACGAGCAGTACTTC. Translation gives CASTKDRESYEQYF.

This clonotype was counted between two and nine times. As DNA, the CDR3 is TGTGCCAGCAGCCGTGCCGGGACTACTGCCTACGAGCAGTACTTC. Translated: CASSRAGTTAYEQYF. The chain carries TRBV3-1 and TRBJ2-7, with 7 nucleotides matching TRBD2. The V gene end was trimmed by 4 bases and the J gene end by 2 bases; junction bases not matched to a gene: 8. Germline lookup yields CDR1 LGHDT and CDR2 YNNKEL (reference sequence). The CDR3 runs to 15 residues.

The gene calls are TRBV20-1 and TRBJ2-7, with TRBD1 identical over 10 bases. Germline loops: CDR1 DFQATT, CDR2 SNEGSKA (reference sequence). V dropped 5 bases and J dropped 3; count of bases not matched to a gene: 13. This CDR3 is 16 amino acids long. In nucleotides, the CDR3 is TGCAGTGCTCCCTCGGGGACAGGGGACCTTAGCTACGAGCAGTACTTC. This encodes CSAPSGTGDLSYEQYF.

This clonotype was counted a few times. The V gene is TRBV12-3 or TRBV12-4, the J gene TRBJ2-1, with 10 bases aligning to TRBD1. V lost 6 bases, J lost 0 bases, and 5 bases stayed unmatched. CDR3 length: 16 residues. The DNA of the CDR3 is TGTGCCAGCAGGGGGACAGGGGAAAGCTCCTACAATGAGCAGTTCTTC. Protein: CASRGTGESSYNEQFF.

This clonotype was counted a few times. V usage is TRBV12-5 and J usage is TRBJ2-1; TRBD2 agrees at 9 bases. Germline V gives CDR1 LGHNT, CDR2 FRNRAP. This CDR3 is 18 amino acids long. With V trimmed by 8 bases and J by 8 bases, 22 bases remained unmatched. CDR3 amino acids: CASKADSGWASGIDEQFF. The CDR3 bases are TGTGCTAGTAAAGCTGACTCCGGGTGGGCTAGCGGGATTGATGAGCAGTTCTTC.

This clonotype has a count of ten or more. The rearrangement links TRBV28 to TRBJ2-2; TRBD2 agrees at 8 bases. The V segment lost 7 bases and the J segment 0 bases; nucleotides outside the gene matches: 7. Germline V lookup: CDR1 MDHEN, CDR2 SYDVKM. CDR3 length: 16 residues. The CDR3 reads CASNGRAATNTGELFF. The CDR3 DNA sequence: TGTGCCAGCAACGGGAGGGCCGCTACGAACACCGGGGAGCTGTTTTTT.